These T cell receptor beta chains were read from a single sample in a study of type 1 regulatory T cells. These receptors have no identified antigens. TCRdb ran MiXCR on the reads and lists one entry per CDR3 protein. The repertoire holds some 71,000 distinct CDR3 sequences, around 21% seen once, with 7% to 10% in the top ten. The sequenced sample was cultured type 1 regulatory T (Tr1) cells, either the whole culture or a sorted fraction (not recorded which). These receptors were taken from a human donor in good health. CDR3s include the opening cysteine and the closing phenylalanine or tryptophan. D genes are given only for firm matches. Rows give clone size only sometimes, using once, few, many, or a class for an expanded clone.

D	V	J	length	size	CDR3	DNA
NA	TRBV29-1	TRBJ1-4	12	NA	CSVVRADEKLFF	TGCAGCGTTGTCAGGGCGGATGAAAAACTGTTTTTT
NA	TRBV5-1	TRBJ1-1	14	few	CASSFTGTYTEAFF	TGCGCCAGCAGCTTCACAGGGACCTACACTGAAGCTTTCTTT
NA	TRBV7-2	TRBJ2-2	15	NA	CASSFGAGNTGELFF	TGTGCCAGCAGCTTTGGGGCAGGCAACACCGGGGAGCTGTTTTTT
NA	TRBV29-1	TRBJ1-1	12	NA	CSASGGNTEAFF	TGCAGCGCCTCCGGGGGAAACACTGAAGCTTTCTTT
NA	TRBV15	TRBJ1-5	15	few	CATSRRQDGNQPQHF	TGTGCCACCAGCAGGCGCCAGGACGGCAATCAGCCCCAGCATTTT
NA	TRBV12-3/TRBV12-4	TRBJ1-5	15	many	CASSGTGGFNQPQHF	TGTGCCAGCAGCGGCACGGGGGGGTTCAATCAGCCCCAGCATTTT
NA	TRBV12-3/TRBV12-4	TRBJ1-5	12	many	CASSLGIQPQHF	TGTGCCAGCAGTTTAGGAATTCAGCCCCAGCATTTT
NA	TRBV15	TRBJ2-5	15	few	CATSRDRGPQETQYF	TGTGCCACCAGCAGAGATAGAGGGCCCCAAGAGACCCAGTACTTC
NA	TRBV3-1	TRBJ1-2	14	few	CASSQGPVNYGYTF	TGTGCCAGCAGCCAAGGTCCAGTTAACTATGGCTACACCTTC
TRBD1	TRBV4-3	TRBJ2-3	17	NA	CASSQGAFGQGADTQYF	TGCGCCAGCAGCCAAGGAGCTTTCGGACAGGGGGCAGATACGCAGTATTTT
NA	TRBV20-1	TRBJ1-5	15	NA	CSASPDTYSNQPQHF	TGCAGTGCTAGCCCCGACACCTATAGCAATCAGCCCCAGCATTTT
TRBD1	TRBV7-9	TRBJ2-7	16	NA	CASSLGGPRDSYEQYF	TGTGCCAGCAGCTTAGGGGGGCCACGGGACAGCTACGAGCAGTACTTC
NA	TRBV18	TRBJ1-1	12	NA	CASSATNTEAFF	TGTGCCAGCTCGGCGACGAACACTGAAGCTTTCTTT
NA	TRBV20-1	TRBJ2-5	16	few	CSAPTLYKGSGEAQYF	TGCAGTGCCCCTACCCTCTATAAGGGGTCGGGGGAGGCCCAGTACTTC
NA	TRBV19	TRBJ2-2	14	NA	CASRRKQNTGELFF	TGTGCCAGTAGAAGGAAGCAGAACACCGGGGAGCTGTTTTTT
NA	TRBV4-2	TRBJ2-1	13	NA	CASSHLNGNEQFF	TGTGCCAGCAGCCACCTTAATGGGAATGAGCAGTTCTTC
NA	TRBV20-1	TRBJ2-5	12	NA	CSASSTEETQYF	TGCAGTGCTAGTTCGACAGAAGAGACCCAGTACTTC
NA	TRBV30	TRBJ1-4	15	few	CAWSVGATTNEKLFF	TGTGCCTGGAGTGTAGGGGCCACAACTAATGAAAAACTGTTTTTT
TRBD2	TRBV20-1	TRBJ2-3	15	few	CSADAHLAGGDTQYF	TGCAGTGCGGACGCGCACCTAGCGGGAGGAGATACGCAGTATTTT
NA	TRBV20-1	TRBJ2-1	11	many	CSGRGHNEQFF	TGCAGCGGACGGGGGCACAATGAGCAGTTCTTC
NA	TRBV7-2	TRBJ2-2	15	few	CASSFGGSLTGELFF	TGTGCCAGCAGCTTCGGTGGGAGTTTAACCGGGGAGCTGTTTTTT
NA	TRBV25-1	TRBJ2-1	22	once	CASFYICSARNPGLAGVDEQFF	NA
TRBD2	TRBV24-1	TRBJ2-1	17	few	CATSDPVAGGSINEQFF	TGTGCCACCAGTGACCCCGTAGCGGGAGGAAGTATCAATGAGCAGTTCTTC
TRBD1	TRBV30	TRBJ1-1	13	NA	CAWIGRGRVGAFF	TGTGCCTGGATTGGCAGGGGGCGAGTTGGAGCTTTCTTT
TRBD1	TRBV10-3	TRBJ2-3	13	many	CATWGQSTDTQYF	TGTGCCACCTGGGGACAGAGCACAGATACGCAGTATTTT
NA	TRBV28	TRBJ2-1	13	many	CASTRAAGPFVFF	TGTGCCAGCACCAGGGCGGCCGGCCCCTTCGTGTTCTTC
NA	TRBV12-3/TRBV12-4	TRBJ2-2	13	NA	CASSLRLAGELFF	TGTGCCAGCAGTTTAAGACTTGCCGGGGAGCTGTTTTTT
NA	TRBV28	TRBJ2-1	13	few	CASSRTVAREQFF	TGTGCCAGCAGTCGAACCGTTGCGAGGGAGCAGTTCTTC
NA	TRBV6-1	TRBJ2-5	13	once	CASSDRIQETQYF	TGTGCCAGCAGTGATCGGATCCAAGAGACCCAGTACTTC
TRBD1	TRBV6-5	TRBJ1-1	15	NA	CASSYANTGDTEAFF	TGTGCCAGCAGTTACGCAAATACAGGGGACACTGAAGCTTTCTTT
NA	TRBV7-3	TRBJ2-2	15	few	CASSLRGNPTGELFF	TGTGCCAGCAGCTTAAGGGGAAACCCCACCGGGGAGCTGTTTTTT
TRBD2	TRBV20-1	TRBJ2-1	12	once	CSARDRGLEQIF	TGCAGTGCTAGAGATCGGGGACTAGAGCAAATCTTC
NA	TRBV12-3/TRBV12-4	TRBJ1-1	13	NA	CASSPQMDTEAFF	TGTGCCAGCAGTCCTCAAATGGACACTGAAGCTTTCTTT
NA	TRBV5-4	TRBJ1-4	15	NA	CASSGSGPGIEKLFF	TGTGCCAGCAGCGGATCCGGGCCGGGTATTGAAAAACTGTTTTTT
NA	TRBV20-1	TRBJ2-2	13	NA	CSARAGHTGELFF	TGCAGTGCTAGAGCAGGGCACACCGGGGAGCTGTTTTTT
TRBD2	TRBV5-1	TRBJ2-7	18	NA	CASSSGLAGGPISYEQYF	TGCGCCAGCAGCTCGGGACTAGCGGGAGGGCCGATCTCCTACGAGCAGTACTTC
NA	TRBV7-2	TRBJ1-4	17	few	CASSPRVLGATNEKLFF	TGTGCCAGCAGCCCTAGGGTTCTAGGTGCAACTAATGAAAAACTGTTTTTT
TRBD1	TRBV20-1	TRBJ1-1	14	NA	CSAARQGARTEAFF	TGCAGTGCTGCCCGACAGGGGGCGAGGACTGAAGCTTTCTTT
TRBD2	TRBV13	TRBJ2-1	18	medium-sized	CASSIRVLAGSYINEQFF	TGTGCCAGCAGCATAAGGGTCCTAGCGGGCTCGTATATCAATGAGCAGTTCTTC
NA	TRBV20-1	TRBJ1-1	12	few	CSASDRNTEAFF	TGCAGTGCTAGCGACAGGAACACTGAAGCTTTCTTT
NA	TRBV12-3/TRBV12-4	TRBJ2-7	14	few	CASSSLRQAYEQYF	TGTGCCAGCAGTTCCCTCCGACAGGCCTACGAGCAGTACTTC
TRBD2	TRBV7-9	TRBJ2-1	16	NA	CASSLGASGRKNEQFF	TGTGCCAGCAGCTTAGGGGCTAGCGGGAGAAAGAATGAGCAGTTCTTC
NA	TRBV5-1	TRBJ1-1	15	NA	CASSLDRGMNTEAFF	TGCGCCAGCAGCTTGGATAGGGGAATGAACACTGAAGCTTTCTTT
NA	TRBV28	TRBJ2-1	17	few	CASSGPQGMSSYNEQFF	TGTGCCAGCAGTGGTCCACAGGGTATGAGCTCCTACAATGAGCAGTTCTTC
NA	TRBV2	TRBJ1-1	12	NA	CASSEARAGAFF	TGTGCCAGCAGTGAAGCGCGAGCGGGCGCTTTCTTT
TRBD1	TRBV20-1	TRBJ2-7	13	medium-sized	CSAGRDRVREQYF	TGCAGTGCTGGCCGGGACAGGGTCCGAGAGCAGTACTTC
NA	TRBV6-5	TRBJ2-2	15	NA	CASSYGRRGSGELFF	TGTGCCAGCAGTTACGGACGCAGGGGATCCGGGGAGCTGTTTTTT
TRBD2	TRBV16	TRBJ2-5	14	few	CASSHPLAGETQYF	TGTGCCAGCAGCCACCCACTAGCGGGAGAGACCCAGTACTTC
TRBD1	TRBV12-3/TRBV12-4	TRBJ1-3	16	few	CASSGTGAPSGNTIYF	TGTGCCAGCAGTGGTACAGGGGCACCTTCTGGAAACACCATATATTTT
NA	TRBV20-1	TRBJ2-1	13	NA	CSARGPQYNEQFF	TGCAGTGCTAGAGGCCCCCAGTACAATGAGCAGTTCTTC
NA	TRBV27	TRBJ2-3	12	NA	CASSRRTDTQYF	TGTGCCAGCAGCCGTAGGACAGATACGCAGTATTTT